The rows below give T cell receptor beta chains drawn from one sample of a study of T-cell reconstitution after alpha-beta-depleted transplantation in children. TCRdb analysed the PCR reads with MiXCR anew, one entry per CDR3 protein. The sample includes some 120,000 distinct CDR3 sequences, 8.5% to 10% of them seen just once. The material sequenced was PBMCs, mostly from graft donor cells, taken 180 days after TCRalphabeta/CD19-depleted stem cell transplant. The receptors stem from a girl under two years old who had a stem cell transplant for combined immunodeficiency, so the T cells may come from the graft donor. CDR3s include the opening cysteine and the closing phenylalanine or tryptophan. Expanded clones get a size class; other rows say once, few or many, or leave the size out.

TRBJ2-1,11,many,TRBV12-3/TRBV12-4,CASSERGGQFF
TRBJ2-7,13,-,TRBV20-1,CSARDGDSYEQYF
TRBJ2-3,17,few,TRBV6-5,CASSYSSGRSSTDTQYF
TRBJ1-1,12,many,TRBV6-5,CASSYAGTEAFF
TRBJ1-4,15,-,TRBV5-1,CASNLGTAKNEKLFF
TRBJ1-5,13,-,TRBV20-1,CSAVRYSNQPQHF
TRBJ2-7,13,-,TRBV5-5,CASSLTSASEQYF
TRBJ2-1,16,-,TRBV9,CASSVGLGRGHNEQFF
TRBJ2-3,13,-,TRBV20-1,CSAQGASGDTQYF
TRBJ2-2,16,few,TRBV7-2,CASSFTSGPNTGELFF
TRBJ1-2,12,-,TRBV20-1,CSATGQDYGYTF
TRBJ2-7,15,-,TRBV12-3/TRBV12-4,CASSTDRRSSYEQYF
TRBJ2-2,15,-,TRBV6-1,CASSPHGTPNGELFF
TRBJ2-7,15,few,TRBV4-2,CASSQGDRASYEQYF
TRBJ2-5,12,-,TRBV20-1,CSAIVLGETQYF
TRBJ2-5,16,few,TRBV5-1,CASSLAKQGRQETQYF
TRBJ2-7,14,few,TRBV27,CASSPGTGLHEQYF
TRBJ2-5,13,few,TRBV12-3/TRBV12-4,CASSFGPQETQYF
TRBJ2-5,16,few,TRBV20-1,CSARDLRLAGVETQYF
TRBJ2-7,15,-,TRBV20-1,CSARDLGGWSYEQYF
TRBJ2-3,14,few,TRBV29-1,CSVVEQGFTDTQYF
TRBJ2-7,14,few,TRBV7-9,CASSLAGHGYEQYF
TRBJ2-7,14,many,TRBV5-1,CASSVGTGVYEQYF
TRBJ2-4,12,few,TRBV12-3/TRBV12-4,CASSFAKNIQYF
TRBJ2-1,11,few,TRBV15,CATSRDWLQFF
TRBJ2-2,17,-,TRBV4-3,CASSQVAGRANTGELFF
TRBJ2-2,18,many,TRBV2,CASRAGTGLLANTGELFF
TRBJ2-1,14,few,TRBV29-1,CSVGPRGGNNEQFF
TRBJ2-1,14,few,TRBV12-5,CASGTGSSYNEQFF
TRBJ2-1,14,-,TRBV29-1,CSVGPRLADNEQFF
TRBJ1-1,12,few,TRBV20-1,CSASHRGTEAFF
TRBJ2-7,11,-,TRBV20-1,CSASWEDEQYF
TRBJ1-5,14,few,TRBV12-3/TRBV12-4,CASSPQGWFQPQHF
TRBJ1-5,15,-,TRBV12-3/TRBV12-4,CASSPGWAGNQPQHF